The rows below give T cell receptor beta chains drawn from one sample of a study of cytomegalovirus exposure and HLA in healthy donors. This table comes from immunoSEQ multiplex PCR, and its TCRdb copy is limited to in-frame clones, with some not included. The sample carries about 100,000 clones, roughly 83% recorded once. The specimen sequenced was PBMCs. The receptors were sampled from a man aged 35-49 years in good health and CMV-seronegative. Each CDR3 is given with its conserved first and last residue. A D gene is named only where the DNA matches it firmly. The size entry is marked missing in some rows and otherwise reads once, few, many or a size class.

clone_size d_call j_call v_call cdr3_aa cdr3_nt
- TRBD1 TRBJ1-1 TRBV7-2 CASSVQGSSEAFF TGTGCCAGCAGCGTACAGGGGTCCTCTGAAGCTTTCTTT
- - TRBJ2-7 TRBV6-7 CASSYPIRQGGSYEQYF TGTGCCAGCAGTTACCCCATACGACAGGGAGGATCCTACGAGCAGTACTTC
- TRBD1 TRBJ1-6 TRBV5-8 CASSYIPGTVFHNSPLHF TGTGCCAGCAGCTATATTCCTGGGACAGTTTTCCATAATTCACCCCTCCACTTT
- - TRBJ1-4 TRBV9 CASSRTRGEKLFF TGTGCCAGCAGCCGGACCCGGGGTGAAAAACTGTTTTTT
- TRBD1 TRBJ1-1 TRBV5-1 CASSLGQGRVSEAFF TGCGCCAGCAGCTTGGGACAGGGGAGGGTATCTGAAGCTTTCTTT
- - TRBJ2-5 TRBV9 CASSRAAVGTQYF TGTGCCAGCAGCCGTGCAGCGGTAGGGACCCAGTACTTC
- TRBD2 TRBJ2-3 TRBV9 CASSAGTSGGSGQYF TGTGCCAGCAGCGCCGGGACTAGCGGGGGGTCGGGGCAGTATTTT
once - TRBJ1-2 TRBV10-3 CAISERLYGYTF TGTGCCATCAGTGAGCGACTTTATGGCTACACCTTC
- TRBD1 TRBJ2-7 TRBV7-6 CASSLDAGGEFNPDRGEQYF TGTGCCAGCAGCTTAGATGCAGGGGGCGAATTCAATCCGGACCGAGGCGAGCAGTACTTC
- TRBD1 TRBJ1-5 TRBV11-2 CASSPGTGDSNQPQHF TGTGCCAGCAGCCCCGGGACAGGGGATAGCAATCAGCCCCAGCATTTT
- - TRBJ2-4 TRBV29-1 CSVEDRVRNKLAKNIQYF TGCAGCGTTGAAGATCGGGTCCGAAACAAACTAGCCAAAAACATTCAGTACTTC
- TRBD1 TRBJ2-5 TRBV2 CASSPTGQQETQYF TGTGCCAGCAGTCCGACAGGGCAGCAAGAGACCCAGTACTTC
- TRBD2 TRBJ2-3 TRBV5-1 CASSPMTSGGSTLSTDTQYF TGCGCCAGCAGTCCGATGACTAGCGGGGGGTCGACCCTTAGCACAGATACGCAGTATTTT
- TRBD1 TRBJ2-7 TRBV27 CASSLTTGVYEQYF TGTGCCAGCAGCCTAACCACAGGGGTTTACGAGCAGTACTTC
- TRBD1 TRBJ1-5 TRBV11-2 CASSTTGTGDQPQHF TGTGCCAGCTCTACTACCGGGACAGGGGATCAGCCCCAGCATTTT
- - TRBJ2-5 TRBV4-1 CASSWENRETQYF TGCGCCAGCAGCTGGGAGAACAGAGAGACCCAGTACTTC
- - TRBJ2-7 TRBV9 CASSATGSGSYEQYF TGTGCCAGCAGCGCCACAGGGTCCGGATCCTACGAGCAGTACTTC
few TRBD1 TRBJ1-2 TRBV2 CASTERDRGPYGYTF TGTGCCAGCACCGAGCGGGACAGGGGGCCCTATGGCTACACCTTC
- TRBD1 TRBJ1-3 TRBV2 CASSTGGSGNTIYF TGTGCCAGCAGTACAGGGGGCTCTGGAAACACCATATATTTT
once TRBD1 TRBJ2-7 TRBV19 CASSPGTGGYEQYF TGTGCCAGTAGTCCTGGGACAGGGGGTTACGAGCAGTACTTC
- TRBD1 TRBJ1-1 TRBV10-3 CATGQDPNTEAFF TGTGCCACCGGACAGGACCCGAACACTGAAGCTTTCTTT
- TRBD2 TRBJ2-1 TRBV7-8 CASSLGLAGEVAYNEQFF TGTGCCAGCAGCTTAGGGTTAGCGGGGGAAGTAGCGTACAATGAGCAGTTCTTC
- - TRBJ2-5 TRBV5-6 CASSLVTGEARETQYF TGTGCCAGCAGCTTGGTGACAGGTGAAGCCAGAGAGACCCAGTACTTC
- - TRBJ1-2 TRBV5-1 CASSLGWGPGGYTF TGCGCCAGCAGCTTGGGTTGGGGGCCAGGGGGCTACACCTTC
- - TRBJ2-2 TRBV6-1 CASKRSGTNTGELFF TGTGCCAGCAAACGATCAGGGACGAACACCGGGGAGCTGTTTTTT
- TRBD1 TRBJ1-1 TRBV19 CASKLGTGGTEAFF TGTGCCAGTAAGTTGGGGACAGGGGGCACTGAAGCTTTCTTT
- - TRBJ2-2 TRBV4-2 CASSHGLATGELFF TGTGCCAGCAGCCATGGCCTAGCGACCGGGGAGCTGTTTTTT
once TRBD1 TRBJ1-5 TRBV27 CASSSSSTGGHQPQHF TGTGCCAGCAGTTCCTCGTCTACAGGGGGACATCAGCCCCAGCATTTT
- TRBD2 TRBJ2-1 TRBV5-1 CASSLLMTGGRYNEQFF TGCGCCAGCAGCTTGTTAATGACGGGGGGGCGGTACAATGAGCAGTTCTTC
few TRBD1 TRBJ1-6 TRBV4-1 CASSHPGQGLESPLHF TGCGCCAGCAGCCACCCCGGACAGGGACTTGAGTCACCCCTCCACTTT
- - TRBJ2-3 TRBV5-1 CASSLVLAFPLPTQYF TGCGCCAGCAGCTTGGTACTTGCGTTCCCTCTGCCCACGCAGTATTTT
once - TRBJ1-2 TRBV29-1 CSVVDSDVSGYTF TGCAGCGTCGTTGACAGTGATGTGTCTGGCTACACCTTC
- - TRBJ2-7 TRBV29-1 CSVELGLNEQYF TGCAGCGTTGAGCTGGGCCTAAACGAGCAGTACTTC
- - TRBJ1-1 TRBV2 CASSEDGEGNTEAFF TGTGCCAGCAGTGAAGACGGTGAGGGGAACACTGAAGCTTTCTTT
- TRBD1 TRBJ1-6 TRBV18 CASSQDRRSPLHF TGTGCCAGCTCACAGGACAGGCGATCACCCCTCCACTTT
- - TRBJ2-7 TRBV5-4 CASSSGKLYEQYF TGTGCCAGCAGCTCCGGGAAACTCTACGAGCAGTACTTC
- - TRBJ2-1 TRBV9 CASSGSARSYNEQFF TGTGCCAGCAGCGGTAGCGCCCGCTCCTACAATGAGCAGTTCTTC
- TRBD1 TRBJ2-1 TRBV5-1 CASSPATDRDDEQFF TGCGCCAGCAGCCCCGCGACGGACAGGGACGATGAGCAGTTCTTC
- TRBD1 TRBJ2-5 TRBV9 CASSSDRGSNREQYF TGTGCCAGCAGCTCAGACAGGGGCTCAAATCGAGAGCAGTACTTC
- - TRBJ2-5 TRBV5-4 CASRAGTYEETQYF TGTGCCAGCAGGGCCGGGACATATGAAGAGACCCAGTACTTC
few TRBD1 TRBJ1-1 TRBV19 CASSTTGDTEAFF TGTGCCAGTAGTACCACAGGGGACACTGAAGCTTTCTTT
- - TRBJ2-7 TRBV7-9 CSSSLDGAYEQYF TGTTCCAGCAGCTTAGACGGGGCCTACGAGCAGTACTTC
- TRBD1 TRBJ2-2 TRBV5-1 CASSFGTANTGELFF TGCGCCAGCAGCTTCGGGACAGCGAACACCGGGGAGCTGTTTTTT
- TRBD1 TRBJ2-5 TRBV19 CASSITRTGRETQYF TGTGCCAGTAGTATCACTCGGACAGGGAGGGAGACCCAGTACTTC
- - TRBJ2-2 TRBV28 CASSLSRGTGELFF TGTGCCAGCAGTTTATCTCGGGGGACCGGGGAGCTGTTTTTT
- TRBD1 TRBJ1-6 TRBV5-1 CASRSGTGAPYNSPLHF TGCGCCAGCAGGTCCGGGACAGGGGCCCCCTATAATTCACCCCTCCACTTT
- - TRBJ1-1 TRBV6-6 CASSYSSGGSGTEAFF TGTGCCAGCAGTTACTCGAGCGGGGGCTCGGGCACTGAAGCTTTCTTT
- - TRBJ2-1 TRBV13 CASSLGKSAISYNEQFF TGTGCCAGCAGCTTAGGCAAAAGCGCGATCTCCTACAATGAGCAGTTCTTC
- - TRBJ2-7 TRBV28 CASTVGGAISYEQYF TGTGCCAGCACCGTGGGGGGTGCTATCTCCTACGAGCAGTACTTC
- - TRBJ2-7 TRBV6-6 CASSHTRQGGEQYF TGTGCCAGCAGTCACACAAGACAGGGAGGTGAGCAGTACTTC
- - TRBJ2-5 TRBV2 CASSDRAGAETQYF TGTGCCAGCAGTGACAGGGCAGGGGCAGAGACCCAGTACTTC
- - TRBJ1-2 TRBV9 CASSVAPGGDYGYTF TGTGCCAGCAGCGTAGCCCCGGGAGGGGACTATGGCTACACCTTC
- TRBD2 TRBJ2-1 TRBV7-9 CASSLGARLAGSWHEQFF TGTGCCAGCAGCTTAGGGGCACGCCTAGCGGGGAGCTGGCATGAGCAGTTCTTC